A selection of T cell receptor beta chains follows, all from one sample in a study of early T cells in non-severe SARS-CoV-2 infection. TCRdb re-called the 5' RACE reads with MiXCR, one entry per CDR3 protein. The sample includes 40,000 to 65,000 distinct CDR3 sequences, around 8% of them seen just once. The sample comprised whole blood. Receptors originate from an adult who was a healthcare worker with PCR-confirmed SARS-CoV-2 infection or an uninfected control (not recorded which). The CDR3 runs from the conserved cysteine through the conserved F or W. D genes are given only for firm matches. Some rows mark clone size as missing; the rest say once, few, many or name a class of expanded clone.

j_call,v_call,d_call,clone_size,cdr3_nt,cdr3_aa
TRBJ1-5,TRBV4-1,.,many,TGCGCCAGCAGCCAGGCGTCGCAGCTCAATCAGCCCCAGCATTTT,CASSQASQLNQPQHF
TRBJ1-1,TRBV10-2,.,.,TGCGCCAGCAGTGAGCGCGGAATGAACACTGAAGCTTTCTTT,CASSERGMNTEAFF
TRBJ2-1,TRBV7-7,TRBD1,many,TGTGCTAGCAGCTTAGTGAGGGACAGGGACAATGAGCAGTTCTTC,CASSLVRDRDNEQFF
TRBJ1-6,TRBV21-1,.,few,TGTGCCAGCACCCCCCTTGAGACTCCCCACCGGCGGCACAATTCACCCCTCCACTTT,CASTPLETPHRRHNSPLHF
TRBJ2-7,TRBV6-6,.,.,TGTGCCAGCAGTTACTCAGGACAGCCCTACGAGCAGTACTTC,CASSYSGQPYEQYF
TRBJ1-5,TRBV29-1,.,many,TGCAGCGGGGGGGATAGCAATCAGCCCCAGCATTTT,CSGGDSNQPQHF
TRBJ2-3,TRBV11-2,.,.,TGTGCCAGCAGCTTAGATCTCGAGAACACAGATACGCAGTATTTT,CASSLDLENTDTQYF
TRBJ2-1,TRBV14,TRBD2,few,TGTGCCAGCAGCCACCGGGGGGGCGTGTACAATGAGCAGTTCTTC,CASSHRGGVYNEQFF
TRBJ1-1,TRBV10-1,.,.,TGCGCCAGCAGTGAGTTCCAGACAGTGAACACTGAAGCTTTCTTT,CASSEFQTVNTEAFF
TRBJ1-2,TRBV10-2,.,many,TGCGCCAGCAGCGGGGGTAGCAGGGACTATGGCTACACCTTC,CASSGGSRDYGYTF
TRBJ1-1,TRBV4-1,.,.,TGCGCCAGCAGCCAAGACCGGGGGGCGAACACTGAAGCTTTCTTT,CASSQDRGANTEAFF
TRBJ1-5,TRBV11-2,.,many,TGTGCCAGCAGCTTACCCAATCAGCCCCAGCATTTT,CASSLPNQPQHF
TRBJ2-7,TRBV5-1,.,few,TGCGCCAGCAGCTATACGGCCGGGAGCGAGCAGTACTTC,CASSYTAGSEQYF
TRBJ1-1,TRBV6-2/TRBV6-3,TRBD1,few,TGTGCCAGTCGGGGACAGGGGGCGTTCACTGAAGCTTTCTTT,CASRGQGAFTEAFF
TRBJ2-3,TRBV4-3,.,few,TGCGCCAGCAGCCAAGAAGGAAGGGGCGCGCGCGATACGCAGTATTTT,CASSQEGRGARDTQYF
TRBJ1-1,TRBV5-5,.,.,TGTGCCAGCAGCTTTCCGGGTTTGAACACTGAAGCTTTCTTT,CASSFPGLNTEAFF
TRBJ1-5,TRBV18,TRBD1,many,TGTGCCAGCTCACCGACAGGGGGCCCGGCTAGCAATCAGCCCCAGCATTTT,CASSPTGGPASNQPQHF
TRBJ1-6,TRBV29-1,.,many,TGCAGCGTTGCGACAGGAAAGGGGGTTGATTCACCCCTCCACTTT,CSVATGKGVDSPLHF
TRBJ1-5,TRBV6-1,.,few,TGTGCCAGCCGACACAGGCAAACTAGCAATCAGCCCCAGCATTTT,CASRHRQTSNQPQHF
TRBJ1-5,TRBV5-1,.,.,TGCGCCAGCAGCTTGGGGCAGGGGAAGAATCAGCCCCAGCATTTT,CASSLGQGKNQPQHF
TRBJ2-7,TRBV4-1,.,many,TGCGCCAGCAGCCAAGCCCTCCTAGCGTCCTTATACGAGCAGTACTTC,CASSQALLASLYEQYF
TRBJ2-3,TRBV7-9,TRBD2,many,TGTGCCAGCAGCCGGGCAGGACTAGTCTTAAAAGATACGCAGTATTTT,CASSRAGLVLKDTQYF
TRBJ2-3,TRBV18,.,many,TGTGCCAGCTCACCACGGCGGGACAGCCGAGGAACAGATACGCAGTATTTT,CASSPRRDSRGTDTQYF
TRBJ2-2,TRBV11-2,.,many,TGTGCCAGCAGTGCGGCGGGGCCGTGGGAGCTGTTTTTT,CASSAAGPWELFF
TRBJ2-1,TRBV11-3,.,many,TGTGCCAGCAGCTTAAACACCCTCACGAAGTTCTTC,CASSLNTLTKFF
TRBJ2-7,TRBV20-1,.,.,TGCAGTGCTGTTTTCGGGTCCTACGAGCAGTACTTC,CSAVFGSYEQYF
TRBJ2-1,TRBV11-1,TRBD2,few,TGTGCCAGCAGCTTAGGGACTAGCGGATACAATGAGCAGTTCTTC,CASSLGTSGYNEQFF
TRBJ2-4,TRBV24-1,TRBD1,few,TGTGCCACCAGTACAGGGGTCAAAAACATTCAGTACTTC,CATSTGVKNIQYF
TRBJ2-5,TRBV7-2,TRBD2,few,TGTGCCAGCAGCCTAGCGGGGCCGAAAGAGACCCAGTACTTC,CASSLAGPKETQYF
TRBJ1-4,TRBV5-1,.,few,TGCGCCAGCAGCCGGACGGCCGCAACTAATGAAAAACTGTTTTTT,CASSRTAATNEKLFF